This T cell receptor (beta chain) was recovered during a study of technical replicates of blood from several donors (dated by TCRdb to between 2016 and 2019). The library was produced with the immunoSEQ multiplex PCR assay. TCRdb obtained this table from immuneACCESS and retained in-frame rearrangements with V and J assigned. These tables miss some clones; where compared with another copy, unresolved V genes account for less than half of the shortfall, and the remainder is unexplained. Counted in this sample were roughly 80,000 clones; approximately 97% of them appeared once. Clones ranked in the top ten supply around 0.2% of the sample. At the junction V is shortened by 3 bases and J by 0 bases; bases outside the gene matches: 10. In the germline V gene, CDR1 corresponds to SGHRS and CDR2 to YFSETQ. The CDR3 holds 18 amino acids from the cysteine to the phenylalanine. The entry retains the CDR3 DNA only, 54 bases that are in frame from base 1.

On this clone: No antigen is known for it. Per-nucleotide qualities are absent, and no much larger clonotype sits a single base away.

The origin of this receptor is a human donor in good health. The rearrangement combines TRBV5-1 with TRBJ2-7, with 12 central nucleotides matching TRBD1. The sample taken for sequencing was T cells isolated from PBMCs. The CDR3 region: CASSWPGQGASYSYEQYF. The nucleotides are TGCGCCAGCAGCTGGCCGGGACAGGGGGCCTCCTACTCCTACGAGCAGTACTTC.